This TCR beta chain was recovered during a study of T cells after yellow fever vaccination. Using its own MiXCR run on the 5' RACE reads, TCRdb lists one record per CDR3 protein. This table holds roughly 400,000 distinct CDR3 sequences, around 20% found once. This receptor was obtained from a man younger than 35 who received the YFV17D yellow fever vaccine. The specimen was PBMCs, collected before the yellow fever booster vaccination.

CDR3 in amino acids: CASSFNPGGGYTF. In nucleotides, the CDR3 is TGTGCCAGCAGCTTCAACCCAGGCGGGGGCTACACCTTC. The chain links TRBV7-2 to TRBJ1-2; no reliable D call. The CDR3 spans 13 residues. Germline lookup yields CDR1 SGHTA and CDR2 FQGNSA. Trimming shortened V by 3 bases and J by 8 bases, and 13 bases separated the two germline ends.